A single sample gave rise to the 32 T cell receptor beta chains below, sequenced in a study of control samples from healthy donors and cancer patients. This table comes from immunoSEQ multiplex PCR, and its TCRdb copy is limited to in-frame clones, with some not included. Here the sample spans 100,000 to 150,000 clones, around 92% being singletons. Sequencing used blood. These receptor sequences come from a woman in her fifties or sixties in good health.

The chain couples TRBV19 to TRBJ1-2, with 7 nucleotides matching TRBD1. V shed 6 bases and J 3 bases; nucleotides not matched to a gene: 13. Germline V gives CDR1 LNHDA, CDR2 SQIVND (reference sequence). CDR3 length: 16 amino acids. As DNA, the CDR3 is TGTGCCAGTAGCCAAGGGTGGGGACAGTCATACTATGGCTACACCTTC. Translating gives CASSQGWGQSYYGYTF.

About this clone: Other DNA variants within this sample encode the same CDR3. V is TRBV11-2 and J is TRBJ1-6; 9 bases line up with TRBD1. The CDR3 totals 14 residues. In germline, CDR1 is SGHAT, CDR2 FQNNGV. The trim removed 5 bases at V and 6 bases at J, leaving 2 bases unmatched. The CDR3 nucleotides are TGTGCCAGCAGCCTGACAGGGGGTAATTCACCCCTCCACTTT. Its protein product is CASSLTGGNSPLHF.

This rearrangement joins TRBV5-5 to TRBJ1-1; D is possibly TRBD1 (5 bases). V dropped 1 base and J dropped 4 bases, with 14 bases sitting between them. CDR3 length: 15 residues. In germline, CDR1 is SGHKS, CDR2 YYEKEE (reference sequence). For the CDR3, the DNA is TGTGCCAGCAGCTTGACGACCAGGGAACGCACTGAAGCTTTCTTT. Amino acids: CASSLTTRERTEAFF.

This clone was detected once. CDR3 sequence (DNA): TGCGCCAGCAGCCAAGATGGACAGGGAAATACTGCACCCCTCCACTTT. Protein product: CASSQDGQGNTAPLHF. J is TRBJ1-6 and V is TRBV4-1, with 8 bases matching TRBD1. The CDR3 sequence is 16 residues long. The germline CDR1 and CDR2 sequences are MGHRA and YSYEKL. V was pared by 0 bases and J by 11 bases, with 9 bases of the junction left unmatched.

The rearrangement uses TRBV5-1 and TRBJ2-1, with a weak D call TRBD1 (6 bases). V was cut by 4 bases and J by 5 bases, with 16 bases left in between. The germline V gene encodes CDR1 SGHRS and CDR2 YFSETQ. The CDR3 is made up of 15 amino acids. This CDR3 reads CASSRLAGANNEQFF. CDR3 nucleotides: TGCGCCAGCAGCCGGTTGGCAGGGGCTAACAATGAGCAGTTCTTC.

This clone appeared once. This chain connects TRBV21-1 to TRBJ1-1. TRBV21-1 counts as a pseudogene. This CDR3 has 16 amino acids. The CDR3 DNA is TGTGCCAGCAGCAGGCGGCGGGGGTGGCTGAACACTGAAGCTTTCTTT. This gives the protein CASSRRRGWLNTEAFF.

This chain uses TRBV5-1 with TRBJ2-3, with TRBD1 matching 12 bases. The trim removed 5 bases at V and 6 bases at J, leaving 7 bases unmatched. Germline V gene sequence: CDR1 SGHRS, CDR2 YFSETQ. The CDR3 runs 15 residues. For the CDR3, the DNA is TGCGCCAGCAGACAAGGGACAGGGGGCGCGGATACGCAGTATTTT. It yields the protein CASRQGTGGADTQYF. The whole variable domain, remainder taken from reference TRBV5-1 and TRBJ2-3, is KAGVTQTPRYLIKTRGQQVTLSCSPISGHRSVSWYQQTPGQGLQFLFEYFSETQRNKGNFPGRFSGRQFSNSRSEMNVSTLELGDSALYLCASRQGTGGADTQYFGPGTRLTVL.

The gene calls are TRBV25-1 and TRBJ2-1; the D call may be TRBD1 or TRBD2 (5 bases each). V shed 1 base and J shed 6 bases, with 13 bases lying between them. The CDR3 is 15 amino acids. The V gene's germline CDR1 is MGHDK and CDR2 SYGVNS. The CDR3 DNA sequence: TGTGCCAGCAGTGAATTAGGGACCCCCTCCAATGAGCAGTTCTTC. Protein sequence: CASSELGTPSNEQFF.

CDR3 DNA sequence: TGTGCCAGCAGTTGGGGGCGGTCCTACGAGCAGTACTTC. Its translation: CASSWGRSYEQYF. The chain carries TRBV6-5 and TRBJ2-7, with a weak D call TRBD1 (6 bases). The CDR3 contains 13 residues. CDR1 is MNHEY and CDR2 is SVGAGI in the germline V gene. Trimming removed 4 bases from V and 1 base from J, with 8 bases in between.

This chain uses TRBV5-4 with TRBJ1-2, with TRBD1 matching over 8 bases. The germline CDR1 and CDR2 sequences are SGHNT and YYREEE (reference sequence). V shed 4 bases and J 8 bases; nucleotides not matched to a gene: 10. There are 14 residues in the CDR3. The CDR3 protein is CASSLGQVGVGYTF. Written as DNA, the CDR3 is TGTGCCAGCAGCCTGGGACAGGTGGGGGTCGGCTACACCTTC.

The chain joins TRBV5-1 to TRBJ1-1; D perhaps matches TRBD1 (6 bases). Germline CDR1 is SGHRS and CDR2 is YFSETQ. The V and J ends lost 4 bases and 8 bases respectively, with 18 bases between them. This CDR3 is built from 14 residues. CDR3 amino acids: CASSAQGGRTEAFF. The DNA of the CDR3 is TGCGCCAGCAGCGCACAGGGAGGCAGGACGGAAGCTTTCTTT.

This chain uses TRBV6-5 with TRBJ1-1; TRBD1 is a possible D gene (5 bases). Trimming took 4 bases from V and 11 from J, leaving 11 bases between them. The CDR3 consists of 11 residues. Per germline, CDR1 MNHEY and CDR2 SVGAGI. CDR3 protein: CASSSGPVAFF. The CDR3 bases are TGTGCCAGCAGTTCGGGGCCGGTGGCTTTCTTT.

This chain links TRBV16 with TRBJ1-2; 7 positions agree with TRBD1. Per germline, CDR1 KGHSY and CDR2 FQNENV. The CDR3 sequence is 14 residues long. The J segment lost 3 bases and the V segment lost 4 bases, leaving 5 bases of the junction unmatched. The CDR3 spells CASSPDRVDYGYTF. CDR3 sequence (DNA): TGTGCCAGCAGCCCTGACAGGGTGGACTATGGCTACACCTTC.

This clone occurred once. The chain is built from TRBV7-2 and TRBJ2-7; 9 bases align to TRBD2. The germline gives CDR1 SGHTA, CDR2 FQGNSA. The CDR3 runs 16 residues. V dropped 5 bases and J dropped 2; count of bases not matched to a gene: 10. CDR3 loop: CASSPAGGRGTYEQYF. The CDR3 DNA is TGTGCCAGCAGCCCGGCGGGCGGGAGGGGGACCTACGAGCAGTACTTC.

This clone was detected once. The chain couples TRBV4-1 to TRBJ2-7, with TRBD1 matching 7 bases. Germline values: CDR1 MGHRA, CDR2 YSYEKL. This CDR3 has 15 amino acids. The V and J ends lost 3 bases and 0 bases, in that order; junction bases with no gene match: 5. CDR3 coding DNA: TGCGCCAGCAGCCAGACCGGGACAGACTCCTACGAGCAGTACTTC. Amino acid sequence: CASSQTGTDSYEQYF.

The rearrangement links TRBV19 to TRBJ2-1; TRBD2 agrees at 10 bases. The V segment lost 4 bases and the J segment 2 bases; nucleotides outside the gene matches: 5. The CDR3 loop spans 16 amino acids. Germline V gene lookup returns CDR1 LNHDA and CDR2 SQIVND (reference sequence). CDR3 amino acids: CASSTRTSGTYNEQFF. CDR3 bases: TGTGCCAGTAGTACCCGGACTAGCGGCACCTACAATGAGCAGTTCTTC.

The DNA of the CDR3 is TGTGCCAGCCGCTCTCGGGGGGACAGGATTGAAAAACTGTTTTTT. Its protein product is CASRSRGDRIEKLFF. The J gene is TRBJ1-4, the V gene TRBV6-5; TRBD1 matches 8 bases. Looked up from germline, CDR1 is MNHEY and CDR2 is SVGAGI. The CDR3 sequence is 15 residues long. The V and J ends lost 8 bases and 7 bases, in that order; junction bases with no gene match: 12.

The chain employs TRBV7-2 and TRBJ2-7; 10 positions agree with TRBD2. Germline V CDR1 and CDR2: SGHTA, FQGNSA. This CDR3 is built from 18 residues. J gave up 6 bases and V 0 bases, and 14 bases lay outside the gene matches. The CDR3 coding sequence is TGTGCCAGCAGCTTAGCTTTATTAGGGCTAGCGGGAGTGGTCGAGCAGTACTTC. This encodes CASSLALLGLAGVVEQYF.

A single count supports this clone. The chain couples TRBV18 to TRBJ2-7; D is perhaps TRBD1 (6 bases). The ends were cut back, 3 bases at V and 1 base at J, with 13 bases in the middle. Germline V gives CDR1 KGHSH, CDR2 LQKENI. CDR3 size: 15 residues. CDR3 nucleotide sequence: TGTGCCAGCTCACCGGGGGCGCAGCGTTCCTACGAGCAGTACTTC. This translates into CASSPGAQRSYEQYF. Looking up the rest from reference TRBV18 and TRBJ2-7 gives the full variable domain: NAGVMQNPRHLVRRRGQEARLRCSPMKGHSHVYWYRQLPEEGLKFMVYLQKENIIDESGMPKERFSAEFPKEGPSILRIQQVVRGDSAAYFCASSPGAQRSYEQYFGPGTRLTVT.

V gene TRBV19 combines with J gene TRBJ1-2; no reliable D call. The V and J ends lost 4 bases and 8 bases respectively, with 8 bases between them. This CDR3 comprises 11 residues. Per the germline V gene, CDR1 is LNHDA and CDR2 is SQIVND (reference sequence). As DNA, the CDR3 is TGTGCCAGTAGTAGGGCCTTGGGCTACACCTTC. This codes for CASSRALGYTF.

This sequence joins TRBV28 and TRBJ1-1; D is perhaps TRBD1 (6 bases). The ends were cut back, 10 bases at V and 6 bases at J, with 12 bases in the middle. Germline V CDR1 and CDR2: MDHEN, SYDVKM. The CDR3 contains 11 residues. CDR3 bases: TGTGCCACCCGAGGACAGCCTGAAGCTTTCTTT. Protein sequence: CATRGQPEAFF.

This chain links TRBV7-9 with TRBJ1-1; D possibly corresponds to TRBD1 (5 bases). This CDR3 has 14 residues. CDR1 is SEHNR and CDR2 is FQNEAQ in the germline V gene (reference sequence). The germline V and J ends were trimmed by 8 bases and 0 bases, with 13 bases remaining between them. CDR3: CASSKGAMNTEAFF. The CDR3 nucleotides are TGTGCCAGCTCCAAAGGGGCCATGAACACTGAAGCTTTCTTT.

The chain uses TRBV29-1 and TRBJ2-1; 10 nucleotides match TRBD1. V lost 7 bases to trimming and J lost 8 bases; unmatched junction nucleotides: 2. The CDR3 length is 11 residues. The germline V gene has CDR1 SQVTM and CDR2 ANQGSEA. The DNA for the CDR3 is TGCAGCGGGACAGGGGGGTATGAGCAGTTCTTC. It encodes CSGTGGYEQFF.

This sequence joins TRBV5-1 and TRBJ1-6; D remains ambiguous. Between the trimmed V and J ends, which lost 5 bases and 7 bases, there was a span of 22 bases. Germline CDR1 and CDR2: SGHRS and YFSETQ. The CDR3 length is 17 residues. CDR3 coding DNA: TGCGCCAGCAGACCAGGTGGCCCAATGGAGAAAAATTCACCCCTCCACTTT. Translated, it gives CASRPGGPMEKNSPLHF.

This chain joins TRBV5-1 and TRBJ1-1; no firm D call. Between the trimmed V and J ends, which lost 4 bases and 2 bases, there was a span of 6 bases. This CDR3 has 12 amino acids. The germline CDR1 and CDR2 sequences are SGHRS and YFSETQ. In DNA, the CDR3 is TGCGCCAGCAGCGCTACTAACACTGAAGCTTTCTTT. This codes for CASSATNTEAFF. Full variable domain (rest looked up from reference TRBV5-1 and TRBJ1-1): KAGVTQTPRYLIKTRGQQVTLSCSPISGHRSVSWYQQTPGQGLQFLFEYFSETQRNKGNFPGRFSGRQFSNSRSEMNVSTLELGDSALYLCASSATNTEAFFGQGTRLTVV.

The CDR3: CASSPVEGDTEAFF. CDR3 sequence (DNA): TGTGCCAGCAGCCCCGTCGAAGGGGACACTGAAGCTTTCTTT. This chain joins TRBV3-1 (or the pseudogene TRBV3-2) and TRBJ1-1; TRBD1 is a possible D gene (5 bases). CDR3 size: 14 residues. V dropped 4 bases and J dropped 3 bases, with 12 bases sitting between them. Germline assignment: CDR1 LGHDT and CDR2 YNNKEL (reference sequence).

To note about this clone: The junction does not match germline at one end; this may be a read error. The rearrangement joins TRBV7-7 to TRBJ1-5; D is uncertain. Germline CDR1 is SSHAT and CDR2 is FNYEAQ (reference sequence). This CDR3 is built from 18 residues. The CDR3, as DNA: TGTGCTAGCAGCTTAGCATTCACCTTGACGGTCAGCAATCAGCCCCAGCATTTT. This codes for CASSLAFTLTVSNQPQHF.

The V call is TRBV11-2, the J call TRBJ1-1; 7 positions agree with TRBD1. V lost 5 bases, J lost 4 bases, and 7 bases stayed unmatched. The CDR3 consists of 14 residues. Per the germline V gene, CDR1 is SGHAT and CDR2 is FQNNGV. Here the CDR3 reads CASSTRQGGTEAFF. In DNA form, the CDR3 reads TGTGCCAGCAGCACCAGACAGGGAGGCACTGAAGCTTTCTTT. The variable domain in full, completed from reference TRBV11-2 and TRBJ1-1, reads EAGVAQSPRYKIIEKRQSVAFWCNPISGHATLYWYQQILGQGPKLLIQFQNNGVVDDSQLPKDRFSAERLKGVDSTLKIQPAKLEDSAVYLCASSTRQGGTEAFFGQGTRLTVV.

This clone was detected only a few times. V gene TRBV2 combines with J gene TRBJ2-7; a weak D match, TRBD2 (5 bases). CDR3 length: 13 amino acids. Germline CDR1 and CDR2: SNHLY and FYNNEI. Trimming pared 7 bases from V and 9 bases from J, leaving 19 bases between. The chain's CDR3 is CASKDLPGSVQYF. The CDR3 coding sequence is TGTGCCAGCAAGGACTTACCAGGAAGTGTGCAGTACTTC.

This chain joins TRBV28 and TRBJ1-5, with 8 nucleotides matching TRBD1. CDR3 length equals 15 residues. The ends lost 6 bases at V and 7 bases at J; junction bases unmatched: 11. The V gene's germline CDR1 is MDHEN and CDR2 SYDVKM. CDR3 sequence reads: CASRATGGAVQPQHF. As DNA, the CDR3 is TGTGCCAGCAGGGCCACAGGGGGTGCGGTGCAGCCCCAGCATTTT. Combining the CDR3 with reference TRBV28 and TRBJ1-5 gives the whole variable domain DVKVTQSSRYLVKRTGEKVFLECVQDMDHENMFWYRQDPGLGLRLIYFSYDVKMKEKGDIPEGYSVSREKKERFSLILESASTNQTSMYLCASRATGGAVQPQHFGDGTRLSIL.

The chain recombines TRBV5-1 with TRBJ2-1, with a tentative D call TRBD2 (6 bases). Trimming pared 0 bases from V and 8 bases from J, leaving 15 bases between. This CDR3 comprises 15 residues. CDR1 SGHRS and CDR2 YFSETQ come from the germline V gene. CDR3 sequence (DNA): TGCGCCAGCAGCTTGGCGGGAGCTTTTTTGTATGAGCAGTTCTTC. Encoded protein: CASSLAGAFLYEQFF.

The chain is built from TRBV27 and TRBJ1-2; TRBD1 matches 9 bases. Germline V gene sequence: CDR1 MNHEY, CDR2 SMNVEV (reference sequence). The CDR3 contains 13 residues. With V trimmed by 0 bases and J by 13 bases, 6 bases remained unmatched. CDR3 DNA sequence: TGTGCCAGCAGTTTATCGGGACAGGGATTCTCCACCTTC. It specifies CASSLSGQGFSTF.